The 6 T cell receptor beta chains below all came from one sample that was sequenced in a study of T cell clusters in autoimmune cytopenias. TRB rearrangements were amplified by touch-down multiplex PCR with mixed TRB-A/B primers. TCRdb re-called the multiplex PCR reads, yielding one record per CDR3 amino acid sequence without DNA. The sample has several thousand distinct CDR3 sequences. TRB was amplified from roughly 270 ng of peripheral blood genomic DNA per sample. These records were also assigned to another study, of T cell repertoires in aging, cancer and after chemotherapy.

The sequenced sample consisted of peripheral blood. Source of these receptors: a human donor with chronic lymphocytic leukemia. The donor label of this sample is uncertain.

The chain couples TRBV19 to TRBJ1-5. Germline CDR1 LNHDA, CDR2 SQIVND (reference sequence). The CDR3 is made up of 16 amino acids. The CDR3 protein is CASSMMHTLSNQPQHF.

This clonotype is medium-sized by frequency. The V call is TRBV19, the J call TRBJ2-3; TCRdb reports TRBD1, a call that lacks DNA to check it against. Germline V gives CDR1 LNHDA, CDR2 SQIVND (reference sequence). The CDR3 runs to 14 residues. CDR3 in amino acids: CASESGQGTDTQYF.

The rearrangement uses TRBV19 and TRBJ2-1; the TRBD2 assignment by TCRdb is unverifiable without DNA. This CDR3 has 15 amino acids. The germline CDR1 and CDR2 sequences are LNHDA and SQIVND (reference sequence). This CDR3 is CASSTSGGADNEQFF.

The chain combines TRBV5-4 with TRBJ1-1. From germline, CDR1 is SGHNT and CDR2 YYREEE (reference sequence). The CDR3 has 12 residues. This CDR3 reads CASSERDTEAFF.

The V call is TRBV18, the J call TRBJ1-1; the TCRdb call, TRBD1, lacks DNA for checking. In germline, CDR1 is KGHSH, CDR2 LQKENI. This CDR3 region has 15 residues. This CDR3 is CASSPFRVPNTEAFF.

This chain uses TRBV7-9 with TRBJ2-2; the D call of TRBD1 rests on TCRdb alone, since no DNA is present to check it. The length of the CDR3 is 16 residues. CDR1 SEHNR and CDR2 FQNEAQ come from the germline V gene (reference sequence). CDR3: CASSFGDRSLTGELFF.